This T cell receptor (beta chain) was recorded in a study of memory CD4+ T cells and cytomegalovirus serostatus. This CDR3 is built from 18 residues. Germline V gives CDR1 SGHAT, CDR2 FQNNGV. V was shortened by 4 bases and J by 1 base, with 19 bases between the two germline ends. Study-wide results and limits: CD4+ memory repertoires contained about two fifths of the roughly 160 reported CMV TCRbeta sequences.

With respect to this clone: Its antigen is unidentified.

As originally analysed: Out-of-frame sequences were removed, leaving some 2 million distinct TCRbeta sequences. Assay used: immunoSEQ multiplex PCR; TCRdb lists only in-frame clones, some missing. D and trimming were read from the DNA, whereas the V and J calls and clone size are those reported in that table. The data show tens of thousands of clones, 82% seen once. The sort gate was single viable CD3+CD4+CD8-CD45RO+ cells for memory CD4+ T cells. The genes are TRBV11-2 and TRBJ1-4; maybe TRBD1 (5 bases). The material sequenced was memory CD4+ T cells from blood. This clonotype originated in an adult in good health and CMV-seronegative. The CDR3, as DNA: TGTGCCAGCAGCTCCCTCGGGGGGTCTGGGCTAACTAATGAAAAACTGTTTTTT. Its translation is CASSSLGGSGLTNEKLFF.